This T cell receptor (beta chain) was found in a study of molecular identifiers for immune sequencing clone quantification. Study-level background: Replicate runs used RNA from approximately 20,000 or 100,000 naive CD8 cells, which was split five ways into aliquots, and four of those aliquots were then sequenced.

Previously described methods with listed TCR primers produced the bulk TCR libraries. TCRdb used MiXCR to reprocess the PCR reads, holding one entry per CDR3 protein. The sample yields fewer than 75,000 distinct CDR3 sequences, roughly 17% seen once. The authors sorted naive CD8 T cells as CD8+CD4-CCR7+CD45RA+. Study results and caveats: Shared barcodes on identical TCR molecules could underestimate the sizes of highly expanded clones.

Germline CDR1 SQVTM, CDR2 ANQGSEA. The CDR3 length is 14 residues. As for this clonotype: Its antigen is as yet unknown. An end of the junction does not agree with germline; a read error may underlie this.

Material for sequencing was naive CD8+ T cells from blood, with Jurkat cell RNA spiked in. The subset was: FACS-sorted CD8+CD4-CCR7+CD45RA+ naive T cells. The chain recombines TRBV29-1 with TRBJ2-7, with 9 bases matching TRBD1. The clonotype was recovered from a human donor in good health. Some libraries in this study had Jurkat cell RNA spiked in. Written as DNA, the CDR3 is TGCAGCGTTCAAGACAGGGGGTCCTCCTACGAGCAGTACTTC. Translation: CSVQDRGSSYEQYF.